A single sample is the source of the 27 T cell receptor beta chains below, sequenced in a study of T cell repertoires in cytomegalovirus infection. Via MiXCR, TCRdb re-called the reads, giving one row per CDR3 protein. Seen here are hundreds of thousands of distinct CDR3 sequences, 20% to 25% observed once, and the top ten hold around 7.6%. Sequencing input: CD8+ T cells from PBMCs. Receptors were obtained from a human donor in good health (CMV status not recorded). Some clones in this sample may be carry-over from other donors' samples.

This clonotype has only a few counts. The chain recombines TRBV7-9 with TRBJ2-4; the match to TRBD2 covers 13 bases. The CDR3 spans 19 residues. The trim removed 5 bases at V and 0 bases at J, leaving 10 bases unmatched. In germline, CDR1 is SEHNR, CDR2 FQNEAQ (reference sequence). The CDR3 DNA follows: TGTGCCAGCAGCCCCCGACTAGCGGGGGGCCCCTTAGCCAAAAACATTCAGTACTTC. Encoded protein: CASSPRLAGGPLAKNIQYF. Drawing the rest from reference TRBV7-9 and TRBJ2-4, the complete variable domain is DTGVSQNPRHKITKRGQNVTFRCDPISEHNRLYWYRQTLGQGPEFLTYFQNEAQLEKSRLLSDRFSAERPKGSFSTLEIQRTEQGDSAMYLCASSPRLAGGPLAKNIQYFGAGTRLSVL.

In this sample, this clonotype turned up many times. This CDR3 reads CASSPGGYEQYV. The CDR3, as DNA: TGTGCCAGCAGTCCAGGGGGTTACGAGCAGTACGTC. The chain carries TRBV28 and TRBJ2-7, with 7 bases identical to TRBD1. The CDR3 is made up of 12 amino acids. Germline V gene sequence: CDR1 MDHEN, CDR2 SYDVKM. J gave up 4 bases and V 5 bases, and 2 bases lay outside the gene matches.

This clonotype has more than one count but fewer than ten. This chain links TRBV6-2 or TRBV6-3 with TRBJ2-3, with a possible D match to TRBD1 (7 bases). This CDR3 region has 17 residues. Trimming took 5 bases from V and 0 from J, leaving 18 bases between them. Germline CDR1 and CDR2: MNHEY and SVGEGT. The CDR3 DNA reads as TGTGCCAGCAGTCTACTCGCAGGGGGGTTTAGCACAGATACGCAGTATTTT. The encoded protein is CASSLLAGGFSTDTQYF.

This clonotype occurred a few times. This clone may be a read error of a much larger clone one base away. The chain recombines TRBV28 with TRBJ2-1; no reliable D call. V shed 6 bases and J shed 0 bases, with 12 bases lying between them. Looked up from germline, CDR1 is MDHEN and CDR2 is SYDVKM. The CDR3 loop spans 15 amino acids. Here the CDR3 DNA reads TGTGCCAGCAGCTTAGGGATTAGCTCCTACAATGAGCAGTTCTTC. It specifies CASSLGISSYNEQFF. Drawing the rest from reference TRBV28 and TRBJ2-1, the complete variable domain is DVKVTQSSRYLVKRTGEKVFLECVQDMDHENMFWYRQDPGLGLRLIYFSYDVKMKEKGDIPEGYSVSREKKERFSLILESASTNQTSMYLCASSLGISSYNEQFFGPGTRLTVL.

This clonotype appeared a few times. V gene TRBV9 combines with J gene TRBJ1-1; D might be TRBD1 (6 bases). Trimming shortened V by 0 bases and J by 1 base, and 10 bases separated the two germline ends. CDR1 and CDR2 (germline): SGDLS, YYNGEE. The CDR3 has 15 residues. CDR3 sequence: CASSVDAGANTEAFF. The DNA of the CDR3 is TGTGCCAGCAGCGTAGATGCAGGGGCGAACACTGAAGCTTTCTTT.

Ten or more counts support this clonotype. The chain employs TRBV7-6 and TRBJ2-5; D uncertain. Trimming shortened V by 2 bases and J by 1 base, and 11 bases separated the two germline ends. Germline CDR1 and CDR2: SGHVS and FNYEAQ. The CDR3 sequence is 15 residues long. The CDR3 region has the DNA TGTGCCAGCAGCTTATCGTCCCGGGCCCAAGAGACCCAGTACTTC. Protein sequence: CASSLSSRAQETQYF.

V and J are TRBV12-3 or TRBV12-4 and TRBJ2-3; 9 bases agree with TRBD2. The CDR3 totals 16 residues. Losses at the gene ends were 3 bases for V and 8 bases for J; bases not matched to a gene: 12. The CDR3 here is CASSFSLTSGPLTQYF. CDR3 nucleotide sequence: TGTGCCAGCAGTTTCTCCTTGACTAGCGGACCGCTTACGCAGTATTTT.

This clonotype occurred many times. The chain employs TRBV7-2 and TRBJ2-7; weak D call: TRBD1 (5 bases). The length of the CDR3 is 14 residues. Per the germline V gene, CDR1 is SGHTA and CDR2 is FQGNSA. Trimming shortened V by 3 bases and J by 11 bases, and 20 bases separated the two germline ends. This CDR3 reads CASSFQGAPDSEYF. The CDR3 DNA is TGTGCCAGCAGCTTTCAAGGGGCGCCGGATTCCGAGTACTTC. Filled out from reference TRBV7-2 and TRBJ2-7, the complete variable domain reads GAGVSQSPSNKVTEKGKDVELRCDPISGHTALYWYRQSLGQGLEFLIYFQGNSAPDKSGLPSDRFSAERTGGSVSTLTIQRTQQEDSAVYLCASSFQGAPDSEYFGPGTRLTVT.

This clonotype showed up many times. This chain uses TRBV28 with TRBJ2-3, with D maybe TRBD2 (6 bases). V was clipped by 6 bases and J by 0 bases, with 16 bases between them. CDR3 size: 16 residues. CDR1 is MDHEN and CDR2 is SYDVKM in the germline V gene. CDR3 nucleotides: TGTGCCAGCAGCCGACGTGGGACTCCTAGCACAGATACGCAGTATTTT. Protein sequence: CASSRRGTPSTDTQYF.

This clonotype was detected only a few times. The chain has TRBV6-1 and TRBJ2-1; the D is unclear. This CDR3 is 12 amino acids long. Trimming pared 5 bases from V and 6 bases from J, leaving 8 bases between. Looked up from germline, CDR1 is MNHNS and CDR2 is SASEGT. The CDR3 DNA sequence: TGTGCCAGCAGTTCCGACTTCAATGAGCAGTTCTTC. It yields the protein CASSSDFNEQFF.

Of note for this clonotype: At one of its ends the junction is not consistent with the germline gene, which may arise from a read error. The CDR3 protein is CVSDERWEGPPEAFF. The CDR3, as DNA: TGTGTCAGCGATGAGAGATGGGAGGGTCCGCCTGAAGCTTTCTTT. V and J are TRBV2 and TRBJ1-1; D uncertain. Per germline, CDR1 SNHLY and CDR2 FYNNEI. The CDR3 has 15 amino acids.

V and J are TRBV13 and TRBJ1-1; D is possibly TRBD1 (5 bases). V was cut by 3 bases and J by 1 base, with 12 bases left in between. The CDR3 is made up of 15 amino acids. Germline lookup yields CDR1 PRHDT and CDR2 FYEKMQ (reference sequence). The CDR3 region is CASSFPVTANTEAFF. Here the CDR3 DNA reads TGTGCCAGCAGCTTCCCTGTGACAGCGAACACTGAAGCTTTCTTT.

This clonotype has a handful of counts. The chain employs TRBV7-9 and TRBJ1-2; weak D call: TRBD1 (6 bases). CDR1 and CDR2 from the germline V gene are SEHNR and FQNEAQ (reference sequence). The CDR3 totals 15 residues. Written as DNA, the CDR3 is TGTGTCAGTGAAAGCCGGGACAAACAGCCCTATGGCTACACCTTC. The encoded protein is CVSESRDKQPYGYTF.

This clonotype was detected ten times or more. The chain recombines TRBV7-2 with TRBJ2-5; D perhaps matches TRBD2 (5 bases). The CDR3 sequence is 15 residues long. Germline CDR1 SGHTA, CDR2 FQGNSA. Deletions cut 1 base from V and 5 bases from J, with 14 bases between. The CDR3 spells CASSLVRGIQETQYF. Written as DNA, the CDR3 is TGTGCCAGCAGCTTAGTTCGGGGTATCCAGGAGACCCAGTACTTC.

Concerning this clonotype itself: Compared with germline, one end of the junction differs, possibly owing to a read error. V gene TRBV7-3 combines with J gene TRBJ1-2; weak D call: TRBD1 (6 bases). The CDR3 is made up of 14 amino acids. Germline values: CDR1 SGHTA, CDR2 FQGTGA. This CDR3 is CAGSKKGGDYGYTF. The CDR3 DNA is TGTGCCGGCAGCAAAAAGGGGGGCGACTATGGCTACACCTTC.

The V and J genes are TRBV27 and TRBJ2-5, with 9 bases identical to TRBD2. Trimming took 5 bases from V and 4 from J; bases not matched to a gene: 11. The CDR3 runs 16 residues. Per germline, CDR1 MNHEY and CDR2 SMNVEV (reference sequence). This chain's CDR3 is CASSIIAGGPTETQYF. As DNA, the CDR3 is TGTGCCAGCAGTATCATCGCGGGGGGGCCGACAGAGACCCAGTACTTC.

The chain uses TRBV20-1 and TRBJ1-1; TRBD1 matches at 7 bases. Germline V gene sequence: CDR1 DFQATT, CDR2 SNEGSKA (reference sequence). This CDR3 contains 13 residues. J gave up 4 bases and V 0 bases, and 2 bases lay outside the gene matches. The CDR3 region has the DNA TGCAGTGCTAGAGATGGGACAGCCACTGAAGCTTTCTTT. Its protein is CSARDGTATEAFF.

This clonotype has a count of ten or more. The rearrangement links TRBV7-9 to TRBJ1-1; D call uncertain. Trimming took 10 bases from V and 1 from J, leaving 28 bases between them. Germline V gives CDR1 SEHNR, CDR2 FQNEAQ (reference sequence). The CDR3 is 18 amino acids. The CDR3 sequence: CATDWTFLPRTRNTEAFF. CDR3 nucleotide sequence: TGTGCCACCGATTGGACTTTTCTCCCCCGCACGAGGAACACTGAAGCTTTCTTT.

This clonotype was found many times. The chain uses TRBV7-2 and TRBJ2-7; 8 bases fit TRBD2. The J segment lost 6 bases and the V segment lost 5 bases, leaving 9 bases of the junction unmatched. Germline V CDR1 and CDR2: SGHTA, FQGNSA. This CDR3 region has 14 residues. CDR3 nucleotides: TGTGCCAGCAGCCGCGGACTAGCTGGTCGCGAGCAGTACTTC. Amino acids: CASSRGLAGREQYF. The whole variable domain, filled in from reference TRBV7-2 and TRBJ2-7, reads GAGVSQSPSNKVTEKGKDVELRCDPISGHTALYWYRQSLGQGLEFLIYFQGNSAPDKSGLPSDRFSAERTGGSVSTLTIQRTQQEDSAVYLCASSRGLAGREQYFGPGTRLTVT.

The rearrangement uses TRBV2 and TRBJ1-3, with D maybe TRBD1 (6 bases). Trimming stripped 3 bases from V and 3 bases from J, with 9 bases between. The CDR3 has 14 amino acids. CDR1 SNHLY and CDR2 FYNNEI come from the germline V gene. The CDR3 reads CASSDTGSGNTIYF. The CDR3 DNA reads TGTGCCAGCAGTGACACAGGGAGTGGAAACACCATATATTTT.

The CDR3 reads CASSLQADSSYNEQFF. In DNA, the CDR3 is TGCGCCAGCAGCCTTCAGGCGGATAGCTCCTACAATGAGCAGTTCTTC. The V gene is TRBV4-1, the J gene TRBJ2-1, with D uncertain. The CDR3 spans 16 residues. V was clipped by 4 bases and J by 0 bases, with 13 bases between them. Germline CDR1 and CDR2: MGHRA and YSYEKL.

In its sample, this clonotype was seen many times. V usage is TRBV7-9 and J usage is TRBJ1-4; D unclear. CDR1 SEHNR and CDR2 FQNEAQ come from the germline V gene (reference sequence). The CDR3 has 12 residues. V gave up 7 bases and J gave up 7 bases, with 10 bases separating them. The DNA of the CDR3 is TGTGCCAGCAACCTAGACGGTGAAAAACTGTTTTTT. This encodes CASNLDGEKLFF.

A word on this clonotype: This may arise from a read error, as a much more abundant clone is one base away. The rearrangement uses TRBV7-6 and TRBJ2-1, with 8 nucleotides matching TRBD2. The germline V gene encodes CDR1 SGHVS and CDR2 FNYEAQ. Germline trimming cut 1 base from V and 2 bases from J; bases unmatched to any gene: 4. The length of the CDR3 is 16 residues. CDR3 nucleotide sequence: TGTGCCAGCAGCTTAGTAACGGGAGGGACCTACAATGAGCAGTTCTTC. Encoded protein: CASSLVTGGTYNEQFF.

Many counts were recorded for this clonotype. The rearrangement links TRBV2 to TRBJ1-1, with D uncertain. Germline CDR1 and CDR2: SNHLY and FYNNEI. This CDR3 region has 13 residues. With 2 bases removed from V and 0 bases from J, the gap between germline ends came to 4 bases. The CDR3 reads CASSERLNTEAFF. The CDR3 DNA reads as TGTGCCAGCAGTGAACGACTGAACACTGAAGCTTTCTTT.

There are many counts of this clonotype. This rearrangement joins TRBV7-9 to TRBJ2-5; no clear D gene. V dropped 1 base and J dropped 4 bases, with 13 bases sitting between them. The CDR3 has 15 residues. Germline values: CDR1 SEHNR, CDR2 FQNEAQ (reference sequence). The CDR3 protein is CASSLVAGERETQYF. The CDR3 nucleotides are TGTGCCAGCAGCTTAGTGGCAGGAGAGAGAGAGACCCAGTACTTC. The variable domain in full, with the rest retrieved from reference TRBV7-9 and TRBJ2-5, is DTGVSQNPRHKITKRGQNVTFRCDPISEHNRLYWYRQTLGQGPEFLTYFQNEAQLEKSRLLSDRFSAERPKGSFSTLEIQRTEQGDSAMYLCASSLVAGERETQYFGPGTRLLVL.

This clonotype has more than one count but fewer than ten. V gene TRBV7-6 combines with J gene TRBJ2-5, with TRBD1 matching over 12 bases. After removal of 3 bases from V and 4 bases from J, the junction contained 18 bases not matched to a gene. The length of the CDR3 is 20 residues. Germline CDR1 SGHVS, CDR2 FNYEAQ. CDR3 sequence (DNA): TGTGCCAGCAGCTTCACCGGGACAGGGGGCGTGGACGACTCCAGAGAGACCCAGTACTTC. Encoded protein: CASSFTGTGGVDDSRETQYF.

This clonotype was picked up many times. The chain is built from TRBV7-2 and TRBJ1-5; D gene unclear. V lost 2 bases to trimming and J lost 8 bases, with 19 bases between them. CDR1 SGHTA and CDR2 FQGNSA come from the germline V gene. This CDR3 is 16 amino acids long. The CDR3 DNA sequence: TGTGCCAGCAGCTTAACCGGCTTTGGGGTCCAGGAGCCCCAGCATTTT. The encoded protein is CASSLTGFGVQEPQHF.